Detailed here is one TCR beta chain. The antigen it recognizes is unknown. No base qualities exist here, and no much larger clone lies one base off it. This entry belongs to a study of early T cells in non-severe SARS-CoV-2 infection (dated by TCRdb to about 2021). Study-wide context: Because TCR sequencing relied on bulk RNA taken from unsorted whole blood, pairing of alpha and beta chains was not possible. Overall study outcomes, separate from this receptor: VDJdb matching was skewed toward anti-spike CD8 responses, so virus-specific expansions were likely underestimated and private and CD4 specificities were missed.

Library preparation used 5' RACE. Sequencer: NextSeq 500. To correct for sequencing error and PCR bias, the TCR library protocol tagged individual cDNA molecules with unique molecular identifiers. Both TCR alpha and beta chains were sequenced, and tight co-correlation was observed between alpha and beta sequence abundances in each sample. The authors' analysis ran thus. Decombinator V4 was used to annotate the V gene, J gene and CDR3 of the TCR sequences. Expanded TCRs were defined as changing significantly between any two time points under a Poisson model with p below 0.0001. Abundances of TCRs were expressed as counts per million after normalisation to the total number of TCRs sequenced in each sample. TRAV1-2 paired with TRAJ12, TRAJ20 or TRAJ33 defined MAIT TCRs, while TRAV10 paired with TRAJ18 defined iNKT TCRs. VDJdb, accessed on 1 November 2021, was searched for TCRs annotated for CMV, EBV and SARS-CoV-2, and TCRs annotated for more than one antigen were excluded. Using fastp trimming at Q25 and MiXCR clonotype assembly, TCRdb reanalyzed the public sequencing data and kept in-frame beta chains. CDR3 protein duplicates are merged, each entry listing the most common genes and DNA. It is TCRdb's table, rather than the study itself, that gives the V and J calls and clone size. The sample has tens of thousands of distinct CDR3 sequences on record, 7% to 10% of them singletons. The leading ten clones occupy roughly 20% of the sample.

Set within a cohort of healthcare workers in London, UK, this nested case-control study involved weekly PCR testing of nasopharyngeal swabs along with blood sampling. Between 23 and 31 March 2020, the week of the UK lockdown, healthcare workers were enrolled and then followed up weekly for as long as 16 weeks. Trimming takes 1 base from V and 6 bases from J, and the germline ends sit 18 bases apart. Via the germline V gene, CDR1 is SGHAT and CDR2 FQNNGV. The CDR3, from cysteine to phenylalanine, totals 16 residues. CDR3 DNA is the only sequence kept; it has 48 bases, read in frame from the first base.

The source of this sequence is an adult who was a healthcare worker with PCR-confirmed SARS-CoV-2 infection or an uninfected control (not recorded which). The V and J segments used are TRBV11-2 and TRBJ1-2; the D segment could be TRBD1, given 5 matching bases. The material sequenced was whole blood. The CDR3 loop reads CASSLGTGQGVHGYTF. The base sequence is TGTGCCAGCAGCTTAGGGACCGGCCAGGGCGTGCATGGCTACACCTTC.